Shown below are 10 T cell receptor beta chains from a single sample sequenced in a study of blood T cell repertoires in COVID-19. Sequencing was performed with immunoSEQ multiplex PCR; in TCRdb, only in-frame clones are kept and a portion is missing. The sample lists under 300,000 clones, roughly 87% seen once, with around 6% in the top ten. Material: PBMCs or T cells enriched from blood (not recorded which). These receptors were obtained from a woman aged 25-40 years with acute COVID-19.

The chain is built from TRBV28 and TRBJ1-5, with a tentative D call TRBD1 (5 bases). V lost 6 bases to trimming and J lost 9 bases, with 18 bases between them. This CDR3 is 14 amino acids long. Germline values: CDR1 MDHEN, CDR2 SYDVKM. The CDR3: CASSSQQGTRPQHF. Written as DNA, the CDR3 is TGTGCCAGCAGCAGTCAGCAGGGCACCCGGCCCCAGCATTTT.

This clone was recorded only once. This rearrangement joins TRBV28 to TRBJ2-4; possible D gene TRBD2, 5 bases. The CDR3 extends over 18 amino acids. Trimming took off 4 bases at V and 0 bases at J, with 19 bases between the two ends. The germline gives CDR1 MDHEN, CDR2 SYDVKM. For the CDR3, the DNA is TGTGCCAGCAGTTCCCCGGGGATCCGTATACTAGCCAAAAACATTCAGTACTTC. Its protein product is CASSSPGIRILAKNIQYF. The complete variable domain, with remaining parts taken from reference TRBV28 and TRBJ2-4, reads DVKVTQSSRYLVKRTGEKVFLECVQDMDHENMFWYRQDPGLGLRLIYFSYDVKMKEKGDIPEGYSVSREKKERFSLILESASTNQTSMYLCASSSPGIRILAKNIQYFGAGTRLSVL.

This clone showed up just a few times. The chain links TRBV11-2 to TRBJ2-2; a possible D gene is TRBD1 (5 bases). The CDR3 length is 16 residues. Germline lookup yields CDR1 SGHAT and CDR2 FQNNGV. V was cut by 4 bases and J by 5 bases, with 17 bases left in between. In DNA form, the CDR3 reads TGTGCCAGCAGCTGGCGGAGCCAGGGTTCTACCGGGGAGCTGTTTTTT. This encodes CASSWRSQGSTGELFF. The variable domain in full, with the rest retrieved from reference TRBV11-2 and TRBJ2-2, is EAGVAQSPRYKIIEKRQSVAFWCNPISGHATLYWYQQILGQGPKLLIQFQNNGVVDDSQLPKDRFSAERLKGVDSTLKIQPAKLEDSAVYLCASSWRSQGSTGELFFGEGSRLTVL.

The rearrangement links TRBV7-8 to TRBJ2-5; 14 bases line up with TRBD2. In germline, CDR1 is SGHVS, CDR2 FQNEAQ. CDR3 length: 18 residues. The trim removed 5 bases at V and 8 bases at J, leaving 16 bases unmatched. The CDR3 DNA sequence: TGTGCCAGCAGCCATGGCCGGGGCGGGACTAGCGGGAGAATAACCCAGTACTTC. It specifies CASSHGRGGTSGRITQYF.

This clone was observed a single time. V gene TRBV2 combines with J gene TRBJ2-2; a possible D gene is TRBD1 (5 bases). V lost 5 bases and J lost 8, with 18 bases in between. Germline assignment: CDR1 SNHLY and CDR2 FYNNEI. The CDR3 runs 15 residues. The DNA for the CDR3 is TGTGCCAGCAGTAGGGGTCTTTTACGGGCAGGGGAGCTGTTTTTT. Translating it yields CASSRGLLRAGELFF.

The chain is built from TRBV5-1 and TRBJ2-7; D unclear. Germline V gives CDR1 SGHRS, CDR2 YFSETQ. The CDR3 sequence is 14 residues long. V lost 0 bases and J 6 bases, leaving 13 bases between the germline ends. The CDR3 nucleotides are TGCGCCAGCAGCTTGGCCGGCGCCAGGCCCGAGCAGTACTTC. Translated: CASSLAGARPEQYF.

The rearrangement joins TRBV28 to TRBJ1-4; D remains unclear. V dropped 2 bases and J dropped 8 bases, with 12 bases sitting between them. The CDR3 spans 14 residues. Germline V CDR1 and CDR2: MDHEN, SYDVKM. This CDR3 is CASSLRSVTEKLFF. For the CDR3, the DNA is TGTGCCAGCAGTTTACGGTCGGTCACCGAAAAACTGTTTTTT. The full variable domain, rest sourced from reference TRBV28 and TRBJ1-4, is DVKVTQSSRYLVKRTGEKVFLECVQDMDHENMFWYRQDPGLGLRLIYFSYDVKMKEKGDIPEGYSVSREKKERFSLILESASTNQTSMYLCASSLRSVTEKLFFGSGTQLSVL.

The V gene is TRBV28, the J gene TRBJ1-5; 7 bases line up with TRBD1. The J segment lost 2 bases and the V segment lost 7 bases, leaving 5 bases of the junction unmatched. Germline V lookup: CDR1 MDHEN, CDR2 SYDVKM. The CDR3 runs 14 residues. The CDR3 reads CASKDRLGNQPQHF. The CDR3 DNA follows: TGTGCCAGCAAGGACAGGCTGGGCAATCAGCCCCAGCATTTT. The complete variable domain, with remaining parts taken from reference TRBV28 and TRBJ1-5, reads DVKVTQSSRYLVKRTGEKVFLECVQDMDHENMFWYRQDPGLGLRLIYFSYDVKMKEKGDIPEGYSVSREKKERFSLILESASTNQTSMYLCASKDRLGNQPQHFGDGTRLSIL.

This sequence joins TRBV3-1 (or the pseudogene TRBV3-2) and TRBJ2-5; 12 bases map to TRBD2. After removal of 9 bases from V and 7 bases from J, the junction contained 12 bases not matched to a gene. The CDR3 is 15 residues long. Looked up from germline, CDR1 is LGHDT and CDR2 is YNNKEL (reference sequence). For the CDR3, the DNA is TGTGCCAGTGGGTCTAGGACTAGCGGGGAGGGGACCCAGTACTTC. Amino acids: CASGSRTSGEGTQYF.

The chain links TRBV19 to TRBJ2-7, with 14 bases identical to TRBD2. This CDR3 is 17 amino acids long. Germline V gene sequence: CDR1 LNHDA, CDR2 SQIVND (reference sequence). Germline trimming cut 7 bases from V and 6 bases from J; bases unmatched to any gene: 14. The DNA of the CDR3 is TGTGCCAGTAAGCCACCGGGACTAGCGGGAGAAAGGGGCGAGCAGTACTTC. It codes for CASKPPGLAGERGEQYF. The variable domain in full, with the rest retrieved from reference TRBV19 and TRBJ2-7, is DGGITQSPKYLFRKEGQNVTLSCEQNLNHDAMYWYRQDPGQGLRLIYYSQIVNDFQKGDIAEGYSVSREKKESFPLTVTSAQKNPTAFYLCASKPPGLAGERGEQYFGPGTRLTVT.